This paragraph covers one T cell receptor beta chain sequence. These data originate in a study of shared clonotypes between healthy human individuals. This CDR3 contains 15 residues. Per germline, CDR1 KGHSH and CDR2 LQKENI. V dropped 6 bases and J dropped 3 bases, with 17 bases sitting between them. Deep-level settings were used for running the assay. This table comes from immunoSEQ multiplex PCR, and its TCRdb copy is limited to in-frame clones, with some not included. The data show some 470,000 clones, 70% to 80% seen once. This rearrangement joins TRBV18 to TRBJ1-1; D is unresolved. Input material: PBMCs. The clonotype originates from a woman aged 40-49 years in good health. Some clones in this sample may be carry-over from other donors' samples. CDR3 bases: TGTGCCAGCTCCCGGCCTATCGGGGTAGACACTGAAGCTTTCTTT. This codes for CASSRPIGVDTEAFF.